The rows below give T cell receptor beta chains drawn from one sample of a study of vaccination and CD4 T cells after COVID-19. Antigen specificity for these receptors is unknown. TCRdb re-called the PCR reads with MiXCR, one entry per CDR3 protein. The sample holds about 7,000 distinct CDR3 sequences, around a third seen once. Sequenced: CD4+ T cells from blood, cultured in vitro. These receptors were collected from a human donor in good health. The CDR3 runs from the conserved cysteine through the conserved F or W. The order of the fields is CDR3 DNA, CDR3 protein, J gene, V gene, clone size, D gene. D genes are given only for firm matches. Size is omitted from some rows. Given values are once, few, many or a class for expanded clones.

cdr3_nt: TGTGCCAGCAGTTTCCTCATCTATCAGCCCCAGCATTTT
cdr3_aa: CASSFLIYQPQHF
j_call: TRBJ1-5
v_call: TRBV28
clone_size: few
d_call: .

cdr3_nt: TGTGCCAGCAGTGATCCCAGGGGGCAGGTTCAGCCCCAGCATTTT
cdr3_aa: CASSDPRGQVQPQHF
j_call: TRBJ1-5
v_call: TRBV6-1
clone_size: few
d_call: TRBD1

cdr3_nt: TGCAGTGCTAGTCGACAGGGGGCCTTAGGTGGCTACACCTTC
cdr3_aa: CSASRQGALGGYTF
j_call: TRBJ1-2
v_call: TRBV20-1
clone_size: few
d_call: TRBD1

cdr3_nt: TGTGCCAGCAGTGAAGTCGCCGCAGGGGTGGCTGAAGCTTTCTTT
cdr3_aa: CASSEVAAGVAEAFF
j_call: TRBJ1-1
v_call: TRBV6-1
clone_size: .
d_call: .

cdr3_nt: TGTGCCAGCACGGCCTGGGGGGGGGCGAGGACCGGGGAGCTGTTTTTT
cdr3_aa: CASTAWGGARTGELFF
j_call: TRBJ2-2
v_call: TRBV6-1
clone_size: few
d_call: .

cdr3_nt: TGCAGTGCCAGGGAGGGGGACAGGGTGCAAGGCTACACCTTC
cdr3_aa: CSAREGDRVQGYTF
j_call: TRBJ1-2
v_call: TRBV20-1
clone_size: few
d_call: TRBD1

cdr3_nt: TGCAGCGTTGGAAAGGGGGGCGGCAATCAGCCCCAGCATTTT
cdr3_aa: CSVGKGGGNQPQHF
j_call: TRBJ1-5
v_call: TRBV20-1
clone_size: medium-sized
d_call: .

cdr3_nt: TGTGCCAGCTCACCATTGGAAGGCACTGAAGCTTTCTTT
cdr3_aa: CASSPLEGTEAFF
j_call: TRBJ1-1
v_call: TRBV18
clone_size: .
d_call: .

cdr3_nt: TGTGCCAGCAGCCCCGGGAGGGTTTTCTACGAGCAGTACTTC
cdr3_aa: CASSPGRVFYEQYF
j_call: TRBJ2-7
v_call: TRBV7-9
clone_size: .
d_call: TRBD2

cdr3_nt: TGCAGTGCTAGAGCCGGGACTAGTAAGCTCGAGCAGTACTTC
cdr3_aa: CSARAGTSKLEQYF
j_call: TRBJ2-7
v_call: TRBV20-1
clone_size: .
d_call: TRBD2

cdr3_nt: TGTGCCAGCATTCACAGTCCCGGTATTCATCAGCCCCAGCATTTT
cdr3_aa: CASIHSPGIHQPQHF
j_call: TRBJ1-5
v_call: TRBV6-1
clone_size: few
d_call: .

cdr3_nt: TGCAGCGTTGAAGAGGCCGGATACGGGGAGCTGTTTTTT
cdr3_aa: CSVEEAGYGELFF
j_call: TRBJ2-2
v_call: TRBV29-1
clone_size: .
d_call: .

cdr3_nt: TGTGCCGGGAGACGGAGGGCTGGGGCCAACGTCCTGACTTTC
cdr3_aa: CAGRRRAGANVLTF
j_call: TRBJ2-6
v_call: TRBV6-1
clone_size: .
d_call: .

cdr3_nt: TGTGCCAGCAGTCCAACAGGGGCCAAGAGGAACACTGAAGCTTTCTTT
cdr3_aa: CASSPTGAKRNTEAFF
j_call: TRBJ1-1
v_call: TRBV7-2
clone_size: few
d_call: TRBD1

cdr3_nt: TGCGCCAGCAGCCCACAAATTACCCGGCTCATCCCTAACTATGGCTACACCTTC
cdr3_aa: CASSPQITRLIPNYGYTF
j_call: TRBJ1-2
v_call: TRBV5-1
clone_size: few
d_call: .

cdr3_nt: TGTGCCAGCAGCGGGGACGGCAGGGGGAACTCTGGAAACACCATATATTTT
cdr3_aa: CASSGDGRGNSGNTIYF
j_call: TRBJ1-3
v_call: TRBV11-1
clone_size: few
d_call: TRBD1

cdr3_nt: TGCAGCGTTGAAGATTTAGTATTTACGAACACTGAAGCTTTCTTT
cdr3_aa: CSVEDLVFTNTEAFF
j_call: TRBJ1-1
v_call: TRBV29-1
clone_size: once
d_call: .

cdr3_nt: TGTGCCAGCAGTATAAACCCAGGGGTTCAGGTTTCACCCCTCCACTTT
cdr3_aa: CASSINPGVQVSPLHF
j_call: TRBJ1-6
v_call: TRBV6-1
clone_size: .
d_call: .

cdr3_nt: TGTGCCAGCAGTTACTCTATGGCAGACTCCTACGAGCAGTACTTC
cdr3_aa: CASSYSMADSYEQYF
j_call: TRBJ2-7
v_call: TRBV6-2/TRBV6-3
clone_size: few
d_call: .

cdr3_nt: TGCAGTGCTCCACTAGATACCTACAATGAGCAGTTCTTC
cdr3_aa: CSAPLDTYNEQFF
j_call: TRBJ2-1
v_call: TRBV20-1
clone_size: few
d_call: .

cdr3_nt: TGTGCCAGCAGTGAACTAGCGGGCTCCTACAATGAGCAGTTCTTC
cdr3_aa: CASSELAGSYNEQFF
j_call: TRBJ2-1
v_call: TRBV6-1
clone_size: .
d_call: TRBD2

cdr3_nt: TGTGCCAGCAGCTTAGAGGGGGATACGCAGTATTTT
cdr3_aa: CASSLEGDTQYF
j_call: TRBJ2-3
v_call: TRBV11-2
clone_size: .
d_call: .

cdr3_nt: TGTGCCAGCCCGACTCTCTTCACAGATACGCAGTATTTT
cdr3_aa: CASPTLFTDTQYF
j_call: TRBJ2-3
v_call: TRBV2
clone_size: medium-sized
d_call: .

cdr3_nt: TGTGCCAGCAGTTCCCCCCGGGACAACTCCTACAATGAGCAGTTCTTC
cdr3_aa: CASSSPRDNSYNEQFF
j_call: TRBJ2-1
v_call: TRBV25-1
clone_size: .
d_call: .

cdr3_nt: TGTGCCAGCAGGCAGTGGACTAGCGGAAGCACAGATACGCAGTATTTT
cdr3_aa: CASRQWTSGSTDTQYF
j_call: TRBJ2-3
v_call: TRBV6-1
clone_size: few
d_call: TRBD2

cdr3_nt: TGCGCCAGCAGCCTTCAAACCGGGGGGACCCAGTACTTC
cdr3_aa: CASSLQTGGTQYF
j_call: TRBJ2-5
v_call: TRBV4-1
clone_size: .
d_call: .

cdr3_nt: TGTGCCAGTAGTGCCCGACTAGCGGGAGGGCCGGAGACCCAGTACTTC
cdr3_aa: CASSARLAGGPETQYF
j_call: TRBJ2-5
v_call: TRBV19
clone_size: few
d_call: TRBD2